One and the same sample provided the 5 T cell receptor beta chains below, sequenced in a study of PD-L1 blockade in urothelial cancer (dated by TCRdb to between 2016 and 2019). The method was the immunoSEQ multiplex PCR assay. This immuneACCESS table, as held by TCRdb, lists in-frame sequences with V and J called but not all clones. Of the missing ones, under half trace to an unresolved V gene in checked studies; the others have no known cause. Within this sample are about 86,000 clones, with roughly 84% of them counted one time only. The ten largest account for approximately 15% of the sample. The time point label here, explained by the study, means: pretreatment peripheral blood. This specimen was PBMCs, taken around atezolizumab (anti-PD-L1) treatment. The receptors here all came from a man in his 60s with urothelial cancer.

The V call is TRBV5-1, the J call TRBJ1-3; the match to TRBD1 covers 10 bases. V trimming: 0 bases; J trimming: 2 bases; junction bases outside the gene matches: 2. CDR1 is SGHRS, CDR2 YFSETQ, per germline. The CDR3 is made up of 16 amino acids. The CDR3 reads CASSLEGTGAGNTIYF. For the CDR3, the DNA is TGCGCCAGCAGCTTGGAGGGGACAGGGGCTGGAAACACCATATATTTT.

The V gene is TRBV5-5, the J gene TRBJ2-3; 8 nucleotides line up with TRBD1. The germline V gene encodes CDR1 SGHKS and CDR2 YYEKEE (reference sequence). The CDR3 contains 16 residues. The junction had 5 bases not matched to a gene; V was cut back by 2 bases and J by 0 bases. CDR3 protein: CASSFLGQVSTDTQYF. The CDR3 DNA reads as TGTGCCAGCAGCTTTCTGGGACAGGTTAGCACAGATACGCAGTATTTT.

CDR3: CASSRGTGPQETQYF. The CDR3 nucleotides read TGTGCCAGCAGCAGGGGGACAGGGCCTCAAGAGACCCAGTACTTC. The V call is TRBV28, the J call TRBJ2-5; 9 bases align to TRBD1. Germline V gene sequence: CDR1 MDHEN, CDR2 SYDVKM. This CDR3 has 15 residues. Germline trimming cut 6 bases from V and 2 bases from J; bases unmatched to any gene: 7.

The chain carries TRBV7-2 and TRBJ1-3; D ambiguous. Germline V gene sequence: CDR1 SGHTA, CDR2 FQGNSA. This CDR3 spans 15 amino acids. V was pared by 7 bases and J by 2 bases, with 15 bases between. The CDR3 sequence is CASTLSGVAGNTIYF. CDR3 nucleotide sequence: TGTGCCAGCACCCTAAGCGGAGTAGCTGGAAACACCATATATTTT.

The CDR3 reads CASSLSFGAVAGNEQFF. The CDR3 DNA is TGCGCCAGCAGCTTGTCCTTCGGGGCGGTAGCGGGCAATGAGCAGTTCTTC. The V and J genes are TRBV5-1 and TRBJ2-1, with 7 bases lining up with TRBD2. The CDR3 loop spans 17 amino acids. Germline values: CDR1 SGHRS, CDR2 YFSETQ. V shed 1 base, J shed 6 bases, and the junction held 13 bases outside the gene matches. The full variable domain, with the rest looked up from reference TRBV5-1 and TRBJ2-1, is KAGVTQTPRYLIKTRGQQVTLSCSPISGHRSVSWYQQTPGQGLQFLFEYFSETQRNKGNFPGRFSGRQFSNSRSEMNVSTLELGDSALYLCASSLSFGAVAGNEQFFGPGTRLTVL.